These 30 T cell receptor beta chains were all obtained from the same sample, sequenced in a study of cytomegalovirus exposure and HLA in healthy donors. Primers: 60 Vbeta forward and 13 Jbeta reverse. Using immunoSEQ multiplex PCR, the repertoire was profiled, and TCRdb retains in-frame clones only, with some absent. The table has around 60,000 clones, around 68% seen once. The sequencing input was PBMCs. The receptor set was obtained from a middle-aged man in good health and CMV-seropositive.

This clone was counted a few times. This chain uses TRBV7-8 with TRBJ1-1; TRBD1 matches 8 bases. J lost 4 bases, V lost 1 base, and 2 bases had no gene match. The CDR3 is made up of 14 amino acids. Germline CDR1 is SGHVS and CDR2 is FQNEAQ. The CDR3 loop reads CASSLDTGGTEAFF. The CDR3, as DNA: TGTGCCAGCAGCTTAGACACAGGGGGCACTGAAGCTTTCTTT.

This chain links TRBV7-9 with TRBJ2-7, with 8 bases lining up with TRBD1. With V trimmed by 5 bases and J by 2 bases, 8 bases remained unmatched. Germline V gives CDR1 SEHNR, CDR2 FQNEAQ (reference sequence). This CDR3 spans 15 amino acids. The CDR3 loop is CASSPDRGIAYEQYF. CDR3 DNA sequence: TGTGCCAGCAGCCCCGACAGGGGTATCGCCTACGAGCAGTACTTC.

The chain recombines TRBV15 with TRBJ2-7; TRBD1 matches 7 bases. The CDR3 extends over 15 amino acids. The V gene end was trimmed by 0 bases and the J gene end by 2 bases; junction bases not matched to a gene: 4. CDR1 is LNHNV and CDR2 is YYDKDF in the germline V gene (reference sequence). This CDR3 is CATSRDGTGAYEQYF. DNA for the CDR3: TGTGCCACCAGCAGAGATGGAACAGGGGCCTACGAGCAGTACTTC.

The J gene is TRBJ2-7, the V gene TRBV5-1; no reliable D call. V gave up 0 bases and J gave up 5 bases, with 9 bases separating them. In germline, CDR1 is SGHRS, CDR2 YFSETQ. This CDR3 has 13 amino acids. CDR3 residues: CASSLAVLNEQYF. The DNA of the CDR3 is TGCGCCAGCAGCTTGGCGGTCCTTAACGAGCAGTACTTC.

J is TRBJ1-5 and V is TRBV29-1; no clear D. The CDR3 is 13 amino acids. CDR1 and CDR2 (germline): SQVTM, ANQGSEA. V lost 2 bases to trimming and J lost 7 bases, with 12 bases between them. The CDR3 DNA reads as TGCAGCGTTGAAACCTCCAGAAACCAGCCCCAGCATTTT. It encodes CSVETSRNQPQHF.

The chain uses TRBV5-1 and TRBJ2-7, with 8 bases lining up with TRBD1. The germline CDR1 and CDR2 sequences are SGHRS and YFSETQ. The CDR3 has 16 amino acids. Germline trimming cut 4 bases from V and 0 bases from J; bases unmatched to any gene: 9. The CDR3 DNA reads TGCGCCAGCAGCACCCACCCACAGGGGGGCTCCTACGAGCAGTACTTC. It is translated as CASSTHPQGGSYEQYF.

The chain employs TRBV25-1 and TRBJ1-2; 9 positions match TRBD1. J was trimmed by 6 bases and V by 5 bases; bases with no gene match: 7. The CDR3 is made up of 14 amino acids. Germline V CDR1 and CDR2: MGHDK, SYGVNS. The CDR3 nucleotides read TGTGCCAGCAGTAACACCGGGACAGGGAATGGCTACACCTTC. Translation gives CASSNTGTGNGYTF.

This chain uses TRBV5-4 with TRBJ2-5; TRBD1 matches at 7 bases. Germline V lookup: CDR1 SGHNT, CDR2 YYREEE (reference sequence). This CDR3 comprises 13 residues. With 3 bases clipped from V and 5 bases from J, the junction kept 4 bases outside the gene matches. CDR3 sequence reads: CASSSQGKETQYF. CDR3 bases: TGTGCCAGCAGCTCACAGGGGAAGGAGACCCAGTACTTC.

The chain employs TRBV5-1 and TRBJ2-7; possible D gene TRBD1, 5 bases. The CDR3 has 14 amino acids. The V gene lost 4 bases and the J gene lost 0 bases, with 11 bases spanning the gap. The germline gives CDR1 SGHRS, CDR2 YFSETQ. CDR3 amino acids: CASSPDRSSYEQYF. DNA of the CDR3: TGCGCCAGCAGCCCCGACAGATCCTCCTACGAGCAGTACTTC. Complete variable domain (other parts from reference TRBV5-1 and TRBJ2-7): KAGVTQTPRYLIKTRGQQVTLSCSPISGHRSVSWYQQTPGQGLQFLFEYFSETQRNKGNFPGRFSGRQFSNSRSEMNVSTLELGDSALYLCASSPDRSSYEQYFGPGTRLTVT.

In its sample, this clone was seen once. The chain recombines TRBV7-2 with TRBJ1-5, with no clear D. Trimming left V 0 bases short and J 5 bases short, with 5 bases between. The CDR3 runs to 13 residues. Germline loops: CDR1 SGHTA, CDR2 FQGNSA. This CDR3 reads CASSLAGDQPQHF. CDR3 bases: TGTGCCAGCAGCTTAGCCGGGGATCAGCCCCAGCATTTT.

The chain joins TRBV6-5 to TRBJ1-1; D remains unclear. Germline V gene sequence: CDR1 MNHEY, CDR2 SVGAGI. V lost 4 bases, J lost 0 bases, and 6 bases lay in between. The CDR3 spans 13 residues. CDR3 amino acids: CASSCYLNTEAFF. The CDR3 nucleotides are TGTGCCAGCAGTTGCTATTTGAACACTGAAGCTTTCTTT.

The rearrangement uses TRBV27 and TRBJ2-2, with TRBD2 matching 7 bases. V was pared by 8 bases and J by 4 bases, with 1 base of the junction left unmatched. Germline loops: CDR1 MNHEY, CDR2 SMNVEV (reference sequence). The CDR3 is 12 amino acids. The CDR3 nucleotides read TGTGCCAGCCGGACTAGCACCGGGGAGCTGTTTTTT. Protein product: CASRTSTGELFF.

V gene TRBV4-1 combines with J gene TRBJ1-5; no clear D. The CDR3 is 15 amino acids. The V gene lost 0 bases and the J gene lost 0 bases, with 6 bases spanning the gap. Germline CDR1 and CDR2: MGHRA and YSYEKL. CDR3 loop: CASSQEQYSNQPQHF. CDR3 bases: TGCGCCAGCAGCCAAGAGCAGTATAGCAATCAGCCCCAGCATTTT.

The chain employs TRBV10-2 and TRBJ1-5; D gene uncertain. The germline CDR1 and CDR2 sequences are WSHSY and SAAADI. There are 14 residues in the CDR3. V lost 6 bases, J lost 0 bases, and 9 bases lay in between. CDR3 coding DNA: TGCGCCAGCAGAGGACGGGATAGCAATCAGCCCCAGCATTTT. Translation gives CASRGRDSNQPQHF.

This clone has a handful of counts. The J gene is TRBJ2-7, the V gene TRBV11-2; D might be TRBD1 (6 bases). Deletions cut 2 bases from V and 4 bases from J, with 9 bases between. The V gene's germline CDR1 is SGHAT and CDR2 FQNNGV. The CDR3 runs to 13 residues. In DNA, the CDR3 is TGTGCCAGCAGCTTACAAAGGGGGTACGAGCAGTACTTC. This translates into CASSLQRGYEQYF.

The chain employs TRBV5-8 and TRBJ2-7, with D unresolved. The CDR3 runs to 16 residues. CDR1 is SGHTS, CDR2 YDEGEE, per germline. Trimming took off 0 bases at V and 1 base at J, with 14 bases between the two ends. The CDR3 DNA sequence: TGTGCCAGCAGCTTGGAGCCGTACGTTTCGTCCTACGAGCAGTACTTC. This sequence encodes CASSLEPYVSSYEQYF.

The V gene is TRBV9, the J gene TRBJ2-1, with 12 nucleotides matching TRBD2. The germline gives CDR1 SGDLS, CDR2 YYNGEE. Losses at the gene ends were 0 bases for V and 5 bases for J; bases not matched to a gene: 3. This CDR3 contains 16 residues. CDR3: CASSVGLAGVDNEQFF. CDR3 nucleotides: TGTGCCAGCAGCGTAGGACTAGCGGGAGTAGACAATGAGCAGTTCTTC.

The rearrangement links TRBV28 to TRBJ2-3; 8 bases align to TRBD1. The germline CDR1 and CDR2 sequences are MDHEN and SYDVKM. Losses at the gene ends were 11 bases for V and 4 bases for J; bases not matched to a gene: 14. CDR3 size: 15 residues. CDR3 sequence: CALRARQGIADTQYF. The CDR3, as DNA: TGTGCCCTCAGGGCAAGACAGGGGATCGCAGATACGCAGTATTTT.

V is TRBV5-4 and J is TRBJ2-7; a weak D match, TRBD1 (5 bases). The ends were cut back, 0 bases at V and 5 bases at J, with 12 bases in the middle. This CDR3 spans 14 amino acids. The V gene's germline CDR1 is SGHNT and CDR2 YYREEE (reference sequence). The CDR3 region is CASSLVQGGNEQYF. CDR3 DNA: TGTGCCAGCAGCTTGGTTCAGGGCGGCAACGAGCAGTACTTC.

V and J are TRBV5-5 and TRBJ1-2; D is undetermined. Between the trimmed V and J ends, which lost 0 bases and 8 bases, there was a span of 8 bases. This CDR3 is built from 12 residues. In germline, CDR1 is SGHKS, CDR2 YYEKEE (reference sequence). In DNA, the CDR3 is TGTGCCAGCAGCTTGGCCCCGGGGGGCTACACCTTC. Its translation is CASSLAPGGYTF.

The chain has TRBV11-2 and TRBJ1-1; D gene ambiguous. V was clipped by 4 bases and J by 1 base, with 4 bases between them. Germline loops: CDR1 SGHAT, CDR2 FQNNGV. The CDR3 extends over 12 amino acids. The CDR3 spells CASSSQNTEAFF. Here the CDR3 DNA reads TGTGCCAGCAGCTCCCAGAACACTGAAGCTTTCTTT.

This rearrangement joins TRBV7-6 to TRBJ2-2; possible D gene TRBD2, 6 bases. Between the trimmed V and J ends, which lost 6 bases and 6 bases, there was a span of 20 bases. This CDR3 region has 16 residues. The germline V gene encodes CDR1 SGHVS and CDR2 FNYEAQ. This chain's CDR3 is CASSRRGGDSSGELFF. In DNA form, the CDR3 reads TGTGCCAGCAGTCGAAGAGGAGGGGACTCCTCCGGGGAGCTGTTTTTT. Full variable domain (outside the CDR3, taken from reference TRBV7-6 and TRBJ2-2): GAGVSQSPRYKVTKRGQDVALRCDPISGHVSLYWYRQALGQGPEFLTYFNYEAQQDKSGLPNDRFSAERPEGSISTLTIQRTEQRDSAMYRCASSRRGGDSSGELFFGEGSRLTVL.

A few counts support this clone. In DNA, the CDR3 is TGTGCCAGCAGCTTCGGACAGGATCGCTACACCTTC. It encodes CASSFGQDRYTF. V gene TRBV9 combines with J gene TRBJ1-2, with TRBD1 matching 7 bases. Losses at the gene ends were 4 bases for V and 9 bases for J; bases not matched to a gene: 6. This CDR3 has 12 amino acids. The V gene's germline CDR1 is SGDLS and CDR2 YYNGEE.

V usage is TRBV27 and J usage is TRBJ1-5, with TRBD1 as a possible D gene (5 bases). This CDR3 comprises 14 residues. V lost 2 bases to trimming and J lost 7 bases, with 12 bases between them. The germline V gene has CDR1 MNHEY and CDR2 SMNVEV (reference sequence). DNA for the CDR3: TGTGCCAGCAGTTTAGGTCAGGGCTTGCAGCCCCAGCATTTT. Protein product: CASSLGQGLQPQHF.

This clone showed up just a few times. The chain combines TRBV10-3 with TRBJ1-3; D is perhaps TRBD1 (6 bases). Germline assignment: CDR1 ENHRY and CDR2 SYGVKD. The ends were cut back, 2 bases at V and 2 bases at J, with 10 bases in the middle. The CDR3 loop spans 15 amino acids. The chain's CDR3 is CAISENRGTGNTIYF. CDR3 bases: TGTGCCATCAGTGAGAATAGGGGGACTGGAAACACCATATATTTT.

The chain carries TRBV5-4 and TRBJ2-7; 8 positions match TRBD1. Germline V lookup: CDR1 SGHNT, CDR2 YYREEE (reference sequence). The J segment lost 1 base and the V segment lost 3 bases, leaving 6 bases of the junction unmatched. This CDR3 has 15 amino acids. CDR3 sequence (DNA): TGTGCCAGCAGCTCTCCGGGACAGGCTTCCTACGAGCAGTACGTC. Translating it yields CASSSPGQASYEQYV.

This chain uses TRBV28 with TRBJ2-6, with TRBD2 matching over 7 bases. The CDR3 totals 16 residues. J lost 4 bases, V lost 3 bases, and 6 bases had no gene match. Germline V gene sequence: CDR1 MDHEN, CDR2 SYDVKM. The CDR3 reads CASSFGGRSGANVLTF. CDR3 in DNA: TGTGCCAGCAGTTTCGGGGGGAGGTCGGGGGCCAACGTCCTGACTTTC.

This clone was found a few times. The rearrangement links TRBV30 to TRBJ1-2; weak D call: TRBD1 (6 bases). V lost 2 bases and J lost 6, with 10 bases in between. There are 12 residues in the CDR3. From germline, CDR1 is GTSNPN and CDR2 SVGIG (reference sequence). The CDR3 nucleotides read TGTGCCTGGAGTACCAGGGGAAATGGCTACACCTTC. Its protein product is CAWSTRGNGYTF.

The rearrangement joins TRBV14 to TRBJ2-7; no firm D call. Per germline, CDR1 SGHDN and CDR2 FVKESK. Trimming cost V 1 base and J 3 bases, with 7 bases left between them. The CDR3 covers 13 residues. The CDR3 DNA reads TGTGCCAGCAGCCAAGTTCCCCGCTACGAGCAGTACTTC. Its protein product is CASSQVPRYEQYF.

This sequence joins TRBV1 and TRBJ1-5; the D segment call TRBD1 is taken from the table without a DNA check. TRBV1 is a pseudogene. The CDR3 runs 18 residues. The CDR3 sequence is CTSSQVFPRSGTERPQHF. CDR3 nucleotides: TGCACCAGCAGCCAAGTCTTTCCCCGGTCCGGGACAGAAAGGCCCCAGCATTTT.